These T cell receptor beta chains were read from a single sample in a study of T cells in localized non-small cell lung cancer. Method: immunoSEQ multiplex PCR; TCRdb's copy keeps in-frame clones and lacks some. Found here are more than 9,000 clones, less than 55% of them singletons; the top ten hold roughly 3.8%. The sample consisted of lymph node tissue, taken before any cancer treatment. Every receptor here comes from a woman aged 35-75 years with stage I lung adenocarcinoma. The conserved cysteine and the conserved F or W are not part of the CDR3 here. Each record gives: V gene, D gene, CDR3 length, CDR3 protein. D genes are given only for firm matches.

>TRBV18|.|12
ASSLHPSTDTQY
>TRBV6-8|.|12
ASSSRGLNYGYT
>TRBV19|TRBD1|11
ASTRGQGYGYT
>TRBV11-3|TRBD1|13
ASSSMVDRGAGYT
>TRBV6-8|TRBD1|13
ASSSTGLSNQPQH
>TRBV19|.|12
ASTRGPSTDTQY
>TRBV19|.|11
ASSIEAGGGYT
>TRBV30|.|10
AWSMGNYGYT
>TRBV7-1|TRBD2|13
ASSPTGTRQETQY
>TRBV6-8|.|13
ASSGSTRVDIEAF
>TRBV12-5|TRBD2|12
ASAFGLVPNEQF
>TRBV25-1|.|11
ASTEVGDYGYT
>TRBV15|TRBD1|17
ATSRVAAATGSFSEKLF
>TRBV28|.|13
ASSDQDGSMMPQH
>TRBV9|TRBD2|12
ASSLLAGTNIQY
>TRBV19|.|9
ASSRGYGYT
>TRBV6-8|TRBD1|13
ASSLTGGRTDTQY
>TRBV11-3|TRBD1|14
ASSLLQGIGPYEQY
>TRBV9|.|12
ASSAWTQNTEAF
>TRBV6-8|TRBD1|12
ASISGTGGLEQY
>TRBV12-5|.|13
ASGLVGGAGGEQY
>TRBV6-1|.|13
ASSEGWGSNYGYT
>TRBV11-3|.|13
ASSPDAGAENEQF
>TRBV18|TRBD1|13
ASSPGTGLYDEQF
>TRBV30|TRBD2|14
AWSVRSGGWTDTQY
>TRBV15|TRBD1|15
ATSRGGQGMANEKLF
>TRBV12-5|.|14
ASGTPSQGHNSPLH
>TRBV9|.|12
ASSTAGVWEKLF
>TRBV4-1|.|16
ASSQEGPLGVDNSPLH
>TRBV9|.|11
ASSPRVSDTIY
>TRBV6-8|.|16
ASSRTSGTSSYNSPLH
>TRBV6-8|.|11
ASSGGYGYEQY
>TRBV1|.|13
ASSHGDRANQPQH
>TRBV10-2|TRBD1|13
ASSESSGTAYGYT
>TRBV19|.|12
ASSIREGGAEAF
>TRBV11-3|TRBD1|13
ASSPGGQGNYGYT
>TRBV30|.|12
AWSIRGINYGYT
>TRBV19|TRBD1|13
ASSFGTGGDEKLF
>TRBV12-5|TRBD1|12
ASNPQGALTEAF
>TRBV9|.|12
ASSEARVSYGYT
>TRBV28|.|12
ASSFRSGNTEAF
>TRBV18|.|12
ASSPGQSNEKLF
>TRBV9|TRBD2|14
ASSVSIRGGINEQY
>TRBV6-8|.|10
ASRRLDDTQY
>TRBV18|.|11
ASSLETNEKLF
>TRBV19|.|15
ASTSWGDRGENQPQH
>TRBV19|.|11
ASSTSGLNIQY
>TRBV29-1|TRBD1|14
SVWTGGAGTGNTIY
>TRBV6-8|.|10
ASNLGSGELF
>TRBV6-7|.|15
ASSQRGGAVLATEAF
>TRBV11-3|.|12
ASSWSTVNTEAF
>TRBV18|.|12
ASSAVGGDQPQH
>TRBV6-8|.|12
ASRIDRVAYGYT
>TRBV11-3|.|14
ASSQAGQSPYNEQF